This T cell receptor (beta chain) was retrieved from a study of T-cell memory formation after mild COVID-19. Study outcomes and limitations: Among CD4+ contracting clones, most were CM and EM, and CD8+ ones EMRA.

From the 5' RACE reads, TCRdb called clonotypes with MiXCR, one entry per CDR3 protein. The repertoire holds some 150,000 distinct CDR3 sequences, with less than 20% as singletons. Germline CDR1 and CDR2: SGHRS and YFSETQ. CDR3 length: 18 amino acids. The V and J ends lost 0 bases and 8 bases, in that order; junction bases with no gene match: 13. This clonotype was observed a few times. No antigen is known for it. The clonotype was recovered from an adult woman who had mild COVID-19 (a few samples of this study predate the infection). Cell type and time point are not known. The sample comprised PBMCs or a T cell subset sorted from them (not recorded which). V and J are TRBV5-1 and TRBJ1-6; 8 nucleotides match TRBD1. CDR3: CASSLAPLQTGVDSPLHF. The CDR3 DNA reads TGCGCCAGCAGCTTGGCCCCACTCCAGACAGGGGTGGATTCACCCCTCCACTTT.